This TCR beta chain came from a study of cytomegalovirus exposure and HLA in healthy donors. In regard to this clone: Its antigen is not identified.

V lost 3 bases, J lost 8 bases, and 7 bases stayed unmatched. Germline lookup yields CDR1 GTSNPN and CDR2 SVGIG (reference sequence). This CDR3 contains 14 residues. Overall study results and limits: The later analysis indicated that the majority of CMV-associated TCR beta chains appeared HLA-restricted. There was a cluster of highly shared sequence variants that was likely a sequencing artifact. Per published accounts, TCR beta sequences correctly predicted the HLA-A and HLA-B alleles of most subjects. Per a later analysis, HLA-associated TCR beta chains showed more clonal expansion than other, equally common TCR beta chains.

Primers for the PCR totalled 60 Vbeta and 13 Jbeta. TCRdb's table, derived via immunoSEQ multiplex PCR, lists solely in-frame clones and lacks some. There are approximately 150,000 clones in the sample; 75% to 90% occur only once, and 2.5% to 3.5% lies in the top ten. This receptor was taken from a woman aged 25 to 39 in good health and CMV-seronegative. The sample comprised PBMCs. The chain couples TRBV30 to TRBJ1-6; 7 bases agree with TRBD1. The CDR3 bases are TGTGCCTGGAGCACCGGGACAGAGTATTCACCCCTCCACTTT. Translated: CAWSTGTEYSPLHF.